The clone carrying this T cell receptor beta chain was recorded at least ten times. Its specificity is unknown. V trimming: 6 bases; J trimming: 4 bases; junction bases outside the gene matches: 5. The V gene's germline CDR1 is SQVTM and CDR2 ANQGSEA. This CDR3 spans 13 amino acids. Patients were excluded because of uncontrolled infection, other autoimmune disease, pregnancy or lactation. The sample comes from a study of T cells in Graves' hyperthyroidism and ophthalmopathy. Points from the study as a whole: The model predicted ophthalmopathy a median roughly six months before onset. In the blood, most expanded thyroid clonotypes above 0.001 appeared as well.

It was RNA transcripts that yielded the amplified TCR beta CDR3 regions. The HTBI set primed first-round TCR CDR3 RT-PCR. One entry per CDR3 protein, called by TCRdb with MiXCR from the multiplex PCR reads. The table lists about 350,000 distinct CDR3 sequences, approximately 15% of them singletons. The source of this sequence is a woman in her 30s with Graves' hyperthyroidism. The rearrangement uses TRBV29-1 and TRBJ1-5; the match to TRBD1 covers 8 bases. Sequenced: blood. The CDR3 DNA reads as TGCAGCGTCACAGGGGGATTGAATCAGCCCCAGCATTTT. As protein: CSVTGGLNQPQHF.